This T cell receptor (beta chain) is from a study of a mutant IDH1 vaccine in newly diagnosed glioma. For the study at large: Patients received vaccination from 4-6 weeks after radiotherapy alone, or with temozolomide cycles. Former treatment meant radiotherapy, temozolomide, or both; the majority had gotten both.

The assay was immunoSEQ multiplex PCR, and TCRdb's table has in-frame clones only and misses some. This table holds approximately 84,000 clones, about 81% found once. Per germline, CDR1 SGHRS and CDR2 YFSETQ. The CDR3 sequence is 15 residues long. The V and J ends lost 0 bases and 0 bases respectively, with 9 bases between them. Comment on this clone: Its antigen is unknown.

The time point: week 47, end of study. A single vaccine dose contained 300 ug of mutant IDH1 20-mer peptide, and topical imiquimod was used with it. There were eight vaccinations for patients, given in weeks 1, 3, 5, 7, 11, 15, 19 and 23. Patients carried new grade 3 or 4 IDH1-mutant astrocytomas lacking nuclear ATRX. This TCR was sampled from a man aged 35 to 55 with glioma. The chain links TRBV5-1 to TRBJ1-2; unclear D gene. The sequencing used PBMCs, collected from a glioma patient whose treatment included an IDH1 peptide vaccine. DNA of the CDR3: TGCGCCAGCAGCTTGGTTGAAGGGCCTAACTATGGCTACACCTTC. Amino acids: CASSLVEGPNYGYTF.